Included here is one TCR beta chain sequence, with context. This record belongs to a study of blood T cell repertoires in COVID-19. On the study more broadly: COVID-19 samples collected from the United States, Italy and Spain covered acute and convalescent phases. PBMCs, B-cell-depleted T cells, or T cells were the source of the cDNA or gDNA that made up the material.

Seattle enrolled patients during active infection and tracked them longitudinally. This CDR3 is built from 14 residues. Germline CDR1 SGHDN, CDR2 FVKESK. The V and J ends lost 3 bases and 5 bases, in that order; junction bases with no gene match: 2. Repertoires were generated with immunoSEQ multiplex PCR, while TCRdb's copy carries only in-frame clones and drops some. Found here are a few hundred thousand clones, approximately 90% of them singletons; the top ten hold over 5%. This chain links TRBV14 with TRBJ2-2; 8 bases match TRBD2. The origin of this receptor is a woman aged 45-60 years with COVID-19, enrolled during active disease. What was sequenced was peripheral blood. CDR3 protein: CASSQQRETGELFF. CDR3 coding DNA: TGTGCCAGCAGCCAGCAGCGGGAGACCGGGGAGCTGTTTTTT.